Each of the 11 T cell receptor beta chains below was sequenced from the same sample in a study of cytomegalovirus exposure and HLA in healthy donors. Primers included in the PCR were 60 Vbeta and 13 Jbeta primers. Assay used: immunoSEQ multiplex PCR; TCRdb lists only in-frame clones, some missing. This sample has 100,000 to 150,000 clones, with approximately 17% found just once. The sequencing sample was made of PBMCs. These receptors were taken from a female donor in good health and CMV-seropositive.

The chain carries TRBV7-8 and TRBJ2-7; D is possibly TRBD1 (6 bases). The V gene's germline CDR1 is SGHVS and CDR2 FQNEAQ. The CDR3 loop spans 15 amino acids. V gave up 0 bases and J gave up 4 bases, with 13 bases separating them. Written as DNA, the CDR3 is TGTGCCAGCAGCTTAGCTCAGGGGCCCGCTTACGAGCAGTACTTC. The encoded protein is CASSLAQGPAYEQYF. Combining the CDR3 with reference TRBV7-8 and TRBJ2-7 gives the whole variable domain GAGVSQSPRYKVAKRGQDVALRCDPISGHVSLFWYQQALGQGPEFLTYFQNEAQLDKSGLPSDRFFAERPEGSVSTLKIQRTQQEDSAVYLCASSLAQGPAYEQYFGPGTRLTVT.

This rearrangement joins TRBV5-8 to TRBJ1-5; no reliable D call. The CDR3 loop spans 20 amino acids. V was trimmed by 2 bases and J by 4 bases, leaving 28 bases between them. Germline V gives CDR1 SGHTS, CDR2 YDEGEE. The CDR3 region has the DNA TGTGCCAGCAGCTTTCCCCCCAGATGGTCGGGTCATCATCAAAATCAGCCCCAGCATTTT. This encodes CASSFPPRWSGHHQNQPQHF.

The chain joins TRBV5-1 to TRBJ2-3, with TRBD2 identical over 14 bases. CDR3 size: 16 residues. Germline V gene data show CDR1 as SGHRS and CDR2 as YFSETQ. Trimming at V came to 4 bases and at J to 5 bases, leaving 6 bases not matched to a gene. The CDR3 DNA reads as TGCGCCAGCAGCGAGGGACTAGCGGGAGTGGGAGATACGCAGTATTTT. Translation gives CASSEGLAGVGDTQYF.

The CDR3 DNA reads TGTGCCAGCAGTTCAGTCGGGGACAGCGGCTTTTATGGCTACACCTTC. It specifies CASSSVGDSGFYGYTF. V usage is TRBV6-6 and J usage is TRBJ1-2; TRBD1 agrees at 7 bases. CDR1 is MNHNY and CDR2 is SVGAGI in the germline V gene (reference sequence). CDR3 length: 16 residues. The V gene end was trimmed by 4 bases and the J gene end by 5 bases; junction bases not matched to a gene: 13.

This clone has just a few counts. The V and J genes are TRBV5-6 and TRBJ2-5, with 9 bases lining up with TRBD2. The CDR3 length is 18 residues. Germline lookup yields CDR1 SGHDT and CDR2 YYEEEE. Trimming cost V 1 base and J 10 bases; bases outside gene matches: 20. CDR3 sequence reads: CASSLLGGGESPRGDQYF. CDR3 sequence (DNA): TGTGCCAGCAGCTTGCTTGGCGGGGGGGAGAGCCCTCGGGGGGACCAGTACTTC.

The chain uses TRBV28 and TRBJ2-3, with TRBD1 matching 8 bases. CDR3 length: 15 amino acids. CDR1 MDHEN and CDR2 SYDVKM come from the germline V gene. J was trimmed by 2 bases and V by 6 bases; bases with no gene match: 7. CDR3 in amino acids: CASSPGTGVTDTQYF. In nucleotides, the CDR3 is TGTGCCAGCAGCCCCGGGACAGGTGTCACAGATACGCAGTATTTT.

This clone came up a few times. For the CDR3, the DNA is TGTGCCAGCTCACCACCGCTAAGCACAGATACGCAGTATTTT. Protein sequence: CASSPPLSTDTQYF. This chain connects TRBV18 to TRBJ2-3; D ambiguous. Trimming took off 0 bases at V and 0 bases at J, with 4 bases between the two ends. Germline CDR1 reads KGHSH; CDR2 reads LQKENI. This CDR3 contains 14 residues.

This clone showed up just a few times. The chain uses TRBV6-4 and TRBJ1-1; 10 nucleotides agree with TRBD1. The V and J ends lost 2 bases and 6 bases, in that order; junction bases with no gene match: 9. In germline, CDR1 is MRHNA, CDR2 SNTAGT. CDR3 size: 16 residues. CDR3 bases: TGTGCCAGCAGTGACACACCCGGGACAGGGGTATCTGAAGCTTTCTTT. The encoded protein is CASSDTPGTGVSEAFF.

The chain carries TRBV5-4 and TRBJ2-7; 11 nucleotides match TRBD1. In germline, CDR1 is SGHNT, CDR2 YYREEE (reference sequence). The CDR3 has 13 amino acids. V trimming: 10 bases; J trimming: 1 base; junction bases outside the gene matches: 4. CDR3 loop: CAGGTGGSYEQYF. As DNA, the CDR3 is TGTGCCGGGGGGACAGGGGGATCCTACGAGCAGTACTTC.

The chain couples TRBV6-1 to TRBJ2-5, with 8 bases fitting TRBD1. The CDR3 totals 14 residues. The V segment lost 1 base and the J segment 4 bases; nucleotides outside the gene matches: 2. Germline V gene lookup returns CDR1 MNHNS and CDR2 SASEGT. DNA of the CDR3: TGTGCCAGCAGTGAAGTCAGGGGGCTAGAGACCCAGTACTTC. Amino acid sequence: CASSEVRGLETQYF.

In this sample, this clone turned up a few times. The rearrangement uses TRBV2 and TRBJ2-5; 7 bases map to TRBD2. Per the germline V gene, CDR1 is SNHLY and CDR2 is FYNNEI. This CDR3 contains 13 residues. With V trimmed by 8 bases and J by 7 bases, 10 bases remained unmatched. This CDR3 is CASGGDLEGTQYF. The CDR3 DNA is TGTGCCAGCGGGGGGGACCTTGAGGGGACCCAGTACTTC.